Below are 20 T cell receptor beta chains sequenced from a single sample in a study of T-cell memory formation after mild COVID-19. TCRdb called the 5' RACE reads again in MiXCR, with one record for every CDR3 protein. The repertoire holds some 150,000 distinct CDR3 sequences, with 11% to 15% as singletons. The sequencing input was PBMCs or a T cell subset sorted from them (not recorded which). Receptor source: an adult woman who had mild COVID-19 (a few samples of this study predate the infection). Cell type and time point are not known.

In its sample, this clonotype was seen a few times. The chain employs TRBV5-1 and TRBJ2-7, with TRBD1 identical over 8 bases. The CDR3 runs to 14 residues. Unmatched junction bases numbered 8, after V lost 4 bases and J lost 5 bases. Per germline, CDR1 SGHRS and CDR2 YFSETQ. The CDR3 DNA reads TGCGCCAGCAGCGATAAGAACAGGGGGAACGAGCAGTACTTC. Its translation: CASSDKNRGNEQYF.

The sample holds many counts of this clonotype. The chain is built from TRBV20-1 and TRBJ2-3; D is perhaps TRBD1 (7 bases). Trimming removed 3 bases from V and 10 bases from J, with 23 bases in between. This CDR3 comprises 15 residues. Germline assignment: CDR1 DFQATT and CDR2 SNEGSKA (reference sequence). The CDR3, as DNA: TGCAGTGCTAGGTCCAGGGGGGTTGAGGCGGGGTCGCAGTATTTT. As protein: CSARSRGVEAGSQYF.

The genes are TRBV12-3 or TRBV12-4 and TRBJ2-7; TRBD2 matches 8 bases. The CDR3 has 15 residues. J gave up 4 bases and V 6 bases, and 11 bases lay outside the gene matches. The CDR3 spells CASSYAGGGQYEQYF. The CDR3 DNA follows: TGTGCCAGCAGCTACGCGGGAGGCGGACAGTACGAGCAGTACTTC.

V is TRBV27 and J is TRBJ2-1; D remains unclear. Trimming stripped 2 bases from V and 8 bases from J, with 13 bases between. In germline, CDR1 is MNHEY, CDR2 SMNVEV (reference sequence). The CDR3 extends over 14 amino acids. The CDR3 loop is CASSLGSRADEQFF. The DNA for the CDR3 is TGTGCCAGCAGTTTAGGCTCCCGGGCGGATGAGCAGTTCTTC.

The chain is built from TRBV3-1 and TRBJ2-3; D not resolved. Per germline, CDR1 LGHDT and CDR2 YNNKEL (reference sequence). Trimming took off 6 bases at V and 4 bases at J, with 17 bases between the two ends. The CDR3 sequence is 15 residues long. CDR3 residues: CASSQLLVGPDTQYF. For the CDR3, the DNA is TGTGCCAGCAGTCAACTGCTGGTTGGGCCAGATACGCAGTATTTT.

This clonotype was detected only a few times. The chain uses TRBV7-2 and TRBJ2-3, with TRBD2 as a possible D gene (6 bases). Germline lookup yields CDR1 SGHTA and CDR2 FQGNSA. The CDR3 has 19 residues. V shed 5 bases and J shed 0 bases, with 24 bases lying between them. CDR3 sequence (DNA): TGTGCCAGCAGCCCAGGATCCTGGGGACTTCCTGCTAGCACAGATACGCAGTATTTT. Translated: CASSPGSWGLPASTDTQYF.

The V and J genes are TRBV6-1 and TRBJ2-5; D gene ambiguous. The V end was cut by 8 bases, the J end by 5 bases, with 21 bases between. CDR1 MNHNS and CDR2 SASEGT come from the germline V gene. The CDR3 is 15 amino acids. DNA of the CDR3: TGTGCCAGCGTCGGCTTCCTGGGCAGTCACGAGACCCAGTACTTC. Translation gives CASVGFLGSHETQYF.

J is TRBJ2-2 and V is TRBV9, with a possible D match to TRBD2 (5 bases). CDR1 and CDR2 from the germline V gene are SGDLS and YYNGEE. CDR3 length equals 14 residues. The ends were cut back, 4 bases at V and 4 bases at J, with 11 bases in the middle. The CDR3 DNA reads TGTGCCAGCAGCACTCCGAGCGGCACCGGGGAGCTGTTTTTT. Translated: CASSTPSGTGELFF.

This chain joins TRBV9 and TRBJ2-1; 12 bases agree with TRBD2. The CDR3 covers 17 residues. V was pared by 0 bases and J by 3 bases, with 4 bases of the junction left unmatched. Looked up from germline, CDR1 is SGDLS and CDR2 is YYNGEE. The CDR3 nucleotides read TGTGCCAGCAGCGTAGGACTAGCGGGGGAAGTCTACAATGAGCAGTTCTTC. Protein: CASSVGLAGEVYNEQFF.

The rearrangement uses TRBV7-9 and TRBJ2-3; 9 bases match TRBD1. Looked up from germline, CDR1 is SEHNR and CDR2 is FQNEAQ (reference sequence). Unmatched junction bases numbered 12, after V lost 5 bases and J lost 6 bases. CDR3 length: 16 amino acids. CDR3 loop: CASSPPGQGEADTQYF. The CDR3 nucleotides are TGTGCCAGCAGCCCGCCGGGACAGGGAGAGGCGGATACGCAGTATTTT. Filled out from reference TRBV7-9 and TRBJ2-3, the complete variable domain reads DTGVSQNPRHKITKRGQNVTFRCDPISEHNRLYWYRQTLGQGPEFLTYFQNEAQLEKSRLLSDRFSAERPKGSFSTLEIQRTEQGDSAMYLCASSPPGQGEADTQYFGPGTRLTVL.

This clonotype was counted between two and nine times. The genes are TRBV10-2 and TRBJ2-7; TRBD1 agrees at 8 bases. J lost 0 bases, V lost 3 bases, and 7 bases had no gene match. The CDR3 is 16 amino acids. Germline V gives CDR1 WSHSY, CDR2 SAAADI. CDR3 amino acids: CASSDEDRVSSYEQYF. CDR3 DNA: TGCGCCAGCAGTGACGAGGACAGGGTCAGCTCCTACGAGCAGTACTTC.

In this sample, this clonotype turned up a few times. The chain is built from TRBV12-3 or TRBV12-4 and TRBJ2-1, with a possible D match to TRBD1 (6 bases). This CDR3 has 14 amino acids. V was pared by 5 bases and J by 5 bases, with 13 bases between. The CDR3 spells CASSTRTVNNEQFF. The CDR3, as DNA: TGTGCCAGCAGTACCCGGACAGTAAACAATGAGCAGTTCTTC.

This clonotype was seen a handful of times. V and J are TRBV12-3 or TRBV12-4 and TRBJ1-5; 7 nucleotides match TRBD1. This CDR3 has 12 residues. Losses at the gene ends were 7 bases for V and 6 bases for J; bases not matched to a gene: 3. The CDR3 nucleotides are TGTGCCAGCACCCAGGGGGGTCAGCCCCAGCATTTT. Its protein product is CASTQGGQPQHF.

The rearrangement uses TRBV5-5 and TRBJ2-7; 9 nucleotides match TRBD1. The J segment lost 2 bases and the V segment lost 8 bases, leaving 8 bases of the junction unmatched. Germline V gives CDR1 SGHKS, CDR2 YYEKEE (reference sequence). There are 14 residues in the CDR3. CDR3 in amino acids: CASGLGQGPYEQYF. The CDR3 region has the DNA TGTGCCAGTGGGCTGGGACAGGGTCCCTACGAGCAGTACTTC.

V gene TRBV20-1 combines with J gene TRBJ2-7; 8 bases match TRBD2. Trimming took 6 bases from V and 3 from J; bases not matched to a gene: 10. The CDR3 loop spans 14 amino acids. Germline CDR1 reads DFQATT; CDR2 reads SNEGSKA (reference sequence). CDR3 nucleotides: TGCAGTGCCTTGATCGGGAGGGGAGGCTACGAGCAGTACTTC. This codes for CSALIGRGGYEQYF.

CDR3 DNA sequence: TGTGCCAGCAGCGCCGGACTCCGCGAAGGAGAAAAACTGTTTTTT. It translates to CASSAGLREGEKLFF. V and J are TRBV7-9 and TRBJ1-4, with D unresolved. CDR3 size: 15 residues. Trimming shortened V by 5 bases and J by 8 bases, and 18 bases separated the two germline ends. Germline values: CDR1 SEHNR, CDR2 FQNEAQ (reference sequence).

The CDR3 DNA follows: TGTGCCAGCAGCTTAAGTCCCTTCACAGGGGCGGGCACAGATACGCAGTATTTT. Protein product: CASSLSPFTGAGTDTQYF. The rearrangement joins TRBV11-3 to TRBJ2-3; TRBD1 agrees at 7 bases. The ends lost 2 bases at V and 1 base at J; junction bases unmatched: 12. From germline, CDR1 is SGHNT and CDR2 YENEEA. The CDR3 contains 18 residues.

V is TRBV12-3 or TRBV12-4 and J is TRBJ2-6; possible D gene TRBD1, 6 bases. The CDR3 has 16 amino acids. V lost 6 bases to trimming and J lost 0 bases, with 12 bases between them. CDR3 nucleotide sequence: TGTGCCAGCAGGAGGGACATCCTCTCTGGGGCCAACGTCCTGACTTTC. The encoded protein is CASRRDILSGANVLTF.

This clonotype showed up many times. The chain joins TRBV6-5 to TRBJ2-7, with 8 bases aligning to TRBD2. CDR3 length: 15 amino acids. CDR1 is MNHEY, CDR2 SVGAGI, per germline. The V and J ends lost 6 bases and 0 bases, in that order; junction bases with no gene match: 7. DNA for the CDR3: TGTGCCAGCAGCCCAACGGGGGGGAGCTCCTACGAGCAGTACTTC. This sequence encodes CASSPTGGSSYEQYF.

This clonotype has a handful of counts. The chain is built from TRBV20-1 and TRBJ2-2; 7 positions agree with TRBD1. Germline V CDR1 and CDR2: DFQATT, SNEGSKA (reference sequence). The CDR3 sequence is 17 residues long. V shed 0 bases and J 1 base; nucleotides not matched to a gene: 8. CDR3 loop: CSARDQRGPENTGELFF. The CDR3 DNA is TGCAGTGCTAGAGATCAAAGGGGGCCAGAGAACACCGGGGAGCTGTTTTTT.